This TCR beta chain came from a study of Graves' ophthalmopathy and Graves' hyperthyroidism. For repertoire sequencing, the TCR beta CDR3 regions were amplified from RNA transcripts. First-round RT-PCR relied on HTBI primers, and a second-round multiplex PCR came next. TCRdb itself ran the multiplex PCR reads through MiXCR, one entry per CDR3 protein. Seen here are approximately 160,000 distinct CDR3 sequences, over 35% observed once, and the top ten hold approximately 5.5%. This clonotype was observed at least ten times. Germline CDR1 reads LGHNA; CDR2 reads YNFKEQ. Trimming removed 1 base at V and 6 bases at J, with 13 bases between. The CDR3 runs to 15 residues.

The chain is built from TRBV4-2 and TRBJ1-5, with D possibly being TRBD1 (5 bases). Material for sequencing was peripheral blood. This receptor was obtained from a woman in her 40s with Graves' ophthalmopathy. This chain's CDR3 is CASSQGAGRRQPQHF. The CDR3 region has the DNA TGTGCCAGCAGCCAAGGGGCAGGGCGGCGTCAGCCCCAGCATTTT.